This T cell receptor beta chain emerged from a study of CD8 T cells in ankylosing spondylitis. Study-wide points: In ankylosing spondylitis patients, matched synovial fluid reportedly showed significant enrichment of disease-linked clones. Disease-associated clonotypes exhibited CD8+ identity and were relatively infrequent in peripheral blood. A TCR beta motif of about 8 highly homologous variants seemed to mark ankylosing spondylitis blood. Some motif variants had been reported before (in reactive arthritis synovial fluid and blood).

At least ten counts were recorded for this clonotype. Its specificity is not known. Trimming pared 5 bases from V and 4 bases from J, leaving 14 bases between. This CDR3 has 14 amino acids. The germline V gene encodes CDR1 MNHEY and CDR2 SMNVEV (reference sequence). As the method for making TCR beta libraries, quantitative 5'-RACE with molecular barcodes was used. Via MiXCR, TCRdb re-called the 5' RACE reads, giving one row per CDR3 protein. The table has roughly 670,000 distinct CDR3 sequences, 15% to 20% seen once; the top ten hold 15% to 20%. The material sequenced was blood, either unsorted or a sorted T cell fraction (not recorded which). This clonotype originated in a male donor with ankylosing spondylitis. The chain links TRBV27 to TRBJ2-5, with D tentatively TRBD1 (7 bases). The CDR3 DNA follows: TGTGCCAGCAGTGCCTACAGGGGAGGAGAGACCCAGTACTTC. This encodes CASSAYRGGETQYF.